The TCR beta chain under discussion was sequenced for a study of human T cells and chemical hapten exposure. Time point of the sample: pre-sensitization, week 0. Treatment: therapeutic diphenylcyclopropenone sensitization with weekly scalp DPC. The total RNA was obtained from whole blood that was not fractionated. CDR3 length: 15 amino acids. The J segment lost 4 bases and the V segment lost 1 base, leaving 3 bases of the junction unmatched. In germline, CDR1 is MNHEY, CDR2 SVGEGT. TCRdb ran MiXCR on the RACE reads and lists one entry per CDR3 protein. The sample has 250,000 or so distinct CDR3 sequences, around 7% seen once.

Sequencing was performed on whole blood, taken in connection with sensitization to the hapten diphenylcyclopropenone (DPC). The TCR comes from a man between 18 and 29 years old with alopecia areata. Some clones in this sample may be carry-over from other donors' samples. The chain is built from TRBV6-2 or TRBV6-3 and TRBJ2-7; TRBD1 matches 11 bases. The CDR3 DNA is TGTGCCAGCAGTTACTTAGGACAGGGGGCATACGAGCAGTACTTC. Translated: CASSYLGQGAYEQYF.